This T cell receptor beta chain was captured by sequencing in a study of control samples from healthy donors and cancer patients. Sequenced by immunoSEQ multiplex PCR; TCRdb stores in-frame clones only, minus some. This table holds 65,000 to 90,000 clones, around 93% found once. Sequencing input: blood. The TCR sequence derives from a woman between 25 and 40 years old in good health.

CDR3 sequence: CASGGIGSGHTEAFF. The CDR3 coding sequence is TGTGCCAGCGGGGGGATAGGGTCAGGGCACACTGAAGCTTTCTTT. J is TRBJ1-1 and V is TRBV5-6; a weak D match, TRBD1 (5 bases). Trimming pared 7 bases from V and 3 bases from J, leaving 19 bases between. CDR3 length equals 15 residues. Germline CDR1 is SGHDT and CDR2 is YYEEEE.